The entry below describes one TCR beta chain. The clone's antigen remains unknown. No much larger clonotype is one base removed from it; base qualities were not supplied. The cohort was made up of approximately 700 healthy bone marrow donors. Cohort members were all nominally healthy when sampled, although unrecorded immune exposures were likely present. The donor was CMV seronegative and was included in the group of hundreds of seronegative cohort members. A peripheral blood sample was collected from each donor, and TCR beta sequencing was performed on peripheral blood mononuclear cells. The Qiagen DNeasy Blood Extraction Kit was used to extract genomic DNA from the blood cell samples. The CDR3, from cysteine to phenylalanine, totals 16 residues. Only the CDR3 portion is preserved as DNA: 48 bases, with reading frame beginning at the first base. CDR1 and CDR2, per the germline V gene, are SGHRS and YFSETQ. Relative to germline, V is missing 1 base and J is missing 3 bases, with 4 bases of the junction outside any gene match.

The sample comes from a study of cytomegalovirus exposure and HLA in healthy donors (dated by TCRdb to about 2017). Context from the whole study: According to an earlier analysis of around 600 of the donors, about 179 million T cells yielded 117 million unique TCR beta sequences and more than 250 Gb of sequence data. Around 330 gigabases of sequencing data and around 88 million unique TCR sequences made up an early release that covered 500 to 650 HLA-typed donors. Of the 300 to 450 genotyped donors, around 81% fell in the genetic ancestry cluster associated with self-reported Caucasian donors. The study aimed to test whether cataloging public T cell receptors could reveal signatures of past pathogen exposure. The T cell repertoires of 666 subjects were profiled by immunosequencing and related to cytomegalovirus serostatus. In addition to the first cohort of 650 to 800 subjects, a separate validation cohort of 120 different subjects was used. To predict cytomegalovirus infection status, the study combined high-throughput TCR immunosequencing, statistical association of individual TCRs with disease status, and machine learning. A later analysis re-analyzed previously published TCR beta repertoires from several hundred donors and added high-resolution HLA genotyping to study TCR occurrence patterns. In the later analysis, no new phenotypic data were used to find candidate immune exposures; instead, reliance was placed on TCR beta sequences and their occurrence across donors. An earlier analysis of 587 of the donors used high-throughput TCR beta sequencing to judge whether each TCR beta V gene segment behaved as functional or pseudogenic. Donor age, sex, ethnicity and CMV serostatus were collected together with the repertoire data. Genome-wide SNP genotypes for about 55% of the roughly 670 donors were used in a later genetic analysis, which treated that subset as a discovery cohort. Every repertoire in the discovery cohort had been generated on one and the same sequencing platform. Both class I and class II loci were covered by HLA typing, at four-digit resolution. Typing coverage differed by locus: A, B, C, DRB1 and DQB1 were typed in about 629-640 donors, DQA1 in 500 to 550, DPA1 in around 580, and DPB1 in 400 to 490. Five DR-DQ haplotypes were treated as single units for association and clustering because of strong linkage in the cohort. Among roughly 400 genotyped donors of the cohort, an average of about 240,000 unique TCR beta nucleotide sequences was sequenced per donor, of which approximately 18% were non-productive. Findings and caveats that apply to the study as a whole: A later genetic analysis associated a missense DCLRE1C variant with V-gene and J-gene trimming of TCR beta chains, and an independent cohort replicated the association. In both the original and validation cohorts, the classifier was reported to diagnose cytomegalovirus status with high specificity and sensitivity. Correlated functional status among segregating V segments might reflect linkage disequilibrium, but an unknown experimental factor could not be ruled out. In a later genetic analysis, fewer N-insertions in productive TCRs were reported among donors in an Asian-associated ancestry cluster than the roughly 640-donor mean. Several of the top co-occurrence clusters appeared to be linked to parvovirus B19, influenza, CMV and Epstein-Barr virus, according to a later analysis. A later analysis found that most CMV-associated TCR beta chains appeared HLA-restricted, with HLA associations seemingly driven largely by CMV exposure. In a later analysis, HLA-associated TCR beta chains showed more clonal expansion and lower generation probabilities than non-associated chains that were equally common. About 15 rarely observed V segments, including chromosome 9 orphons, were excluded from the earlier analysis of 550 to 700 of the donors because counts were too low. The study listed 164 TCR beta chains as associated with cytomegalovirus. When HLA alleles, especially DR and DQ, strongly co-occurred, TCR associations were difficult to assign to individual alleles. CMV serostatus was the only immune exposure information available for the cohort. While some public TCRs were present in many individuals, most TCR sequences turned up only very rarely across donors. Because HLA typing was unavailable for some donors at each locus, only the typed subset was used in association tests. The cohort was sequenced for TCR beta chains only, and without alpha or paired-chain data the features that could be detected were limited. In a later analysis, the rate of TCR association differed among HLA loci, with DRB1 alleles having the most associated TCRs and HLA-C alleles having the fewest. Three of the identified cytomegalovirus-associated TCR beta chains were confirmed in vitro to be specific for cytomegalovirus antigens. At a false discovery rate of 0.05, a later analysis linked around 15,000 TCR beta sequences to specific HLA alleles. Because the 87-base-pair reads could not distinguish some IMGT-functional V segments, including TRBV6-2 and TRBV6-3, those segments were excluded. A further reported finding was that TCR beta sequences accurately predicted the HLA-A and HLA-B alleles for most subjects in the first cohort. In an earlier analysis of 587 of the donors, most TCR beta V segments were observed in productive rearrangements about 90% or about 30% of the time, broadly matching IMGT annotations. According to the authors, the approach could potentially be generalized to other disease states and immunological phenotypes. Presence/absence analyses assumed roughly uniform sequencing depth across donors, an assumption that may not hold. The sequencing pipeline was judged likely to have produced a cluster of highly shared sequence variants as a technical artifact.

Libraries were made using the immunoSEQ multiplex PCR assay. A mixture of 60 forward primers for TCR Vbeta segments and 13 reverse primers for TCR Jbeta segments was used in the multiplex PCR. Amplification of the CDR3 region of rearranged TCR beta genes was performed with a multiplex PCR assay on genomic DNA. On the Illumina HiSeq System, the amplified TCR beta libraries were sequenced as 87-base-pair reads. Per the authors' processing: A later analysis counted about 80 million unique TCR beta chains across the 666 repertoires, and about 10 million of these chains were shared by at least two donors. Raw reads were error-corrected and collapsed into unique sequences with a nearest-neighbor algorithm that merged closely related sequences to remove PCR and sequencing errors. V, D and J gene segments were assigned by aligning CDR3 sequences to IMGT reference sequences. For a sequence to be retained, a match of at least six nucleotides to both a V gene segment and a J gene segment was required. A rearrangement was called productive if the CDR3 had no stop codons and remained in frame with V and J, and every other rearrangement was called non-productive. Following IMGT convention, CDR3 was defined as the stretch from the second conserved V-encoded cysteine up to the conserved J-encoded phenylalanine. In an earlier analysis of more than 550 of the donors, sequences lacking an unambiguous match to a single V gene segment were excluded. An earlier analysis of fewer than 650 of the donors classified V segments as functional when productive rearrangements were above 56.7% and as segregating when the standard deviation between donors was above 5%. A statistical classification framework was built for diagnosing cytomegalovirus status from the catalog of TCR beta chain sequences. In a later analysis, TCR nucleotide sequences were compared against IMGT/GENE-DB human TR gene sequences so that V and J genes could be assigned. A later analysis assigned CDR3 sequences and most-parsimonious VDJ recombination scenarios with the TCRdist pipeline. In a later analysis, every TCR beta chain was defined by the combination of its CDR3 amino acid sequence and its V-gene family, and reads without a unique V-gene family were dropped. A later analysis removed 550 to 700 highly shared, low-generation-probability nucleotide sequences to deal with suspected cross-contamination and a sequencing artifact. A later analysis calculated a clonal expansion index for each public chain from normalized within-repertoire ranks of inferred template counts. A later analysis computed generation probabilities with a VDJ recombination model fitted to out-of-frame rearrangements, and checked the results against IGoR. A later analysis scored TCR-TCR, TCR-HLA and TCR-CMV co-occurrence with hypergeometric tests, applying a repertoire-size bias correction to TCR pairs. A later analysis estimated false discovery rates by permuting HLA or CMV assignments 20 times. A later analysis grouped co-occurring TCRs with DBSCAN, adding TCRdist sequence similarity when clustering within HLA-allele-positive subsets. Repertoires with fewer than 30,000 or more than 120,000 public chains were left out of co-occurrence clustering, as were about five repertoires with anomalous nucleotide sharing. TCRdb retrieved this table from immuneACCESS and kept in-frame rearrangements only. Not all clones are present; in checked studies, unresolved V genes account for under half, and no reason is known for the remainder. The DNA was the basis for D and trimming; V, J and clone size are from that table. In all, the sample holds around 150,000 clones, and over 60% of those were seen once. The biggest ten clones account for 0.55% to 0.8% of the sample.

This clonotype originated in a male donor in good health and CMV-seronegative. Sequencing was performed on PBMCs. The V gene is TRBV5-1 and the J gene is TRBJ2-5; TRBD2 aligns with 12 central bases. The DNA sequence follows: TGCGCCAGCAGCTTGCTAGCGGGAGGGCTCGAAGAGACCCAGTACTTC. Translated, it gives CASSLLAGGLEETQYF.